The text below deals with one T cell receptor (beta chain). The data originate from a study of cytomegalovirus exposure and HLA in healthy donors. This PCR relied on a set of 60 Vbeta primers and 13 Jbeta primers. Clones were sequenced by immunoSEQ multiplex PCR, and TCRdb holds only the in-frame ones, with some missing. The sample yields some 86,000 clones, about 72% seen once. The CDR3 consists of 14 residues. V lost 10 bases and J 4 bases, leaving 17 bases between the germline ends. CDR1 MNHEY and CDR2 SVGAGI come from the germline V gene. The receptor's source is a man aged 25 to 45 in good health and CMV-seronegative. The sample was PBMCs. The chain joins TRBV6-5 to TRBJ1-3; D gene uncertain. For the CDR3, the DNA is TGTGCCACCGGACGGGATCTCTCCGGAAACACCATATATTTT. The encoded protein is CATGRDLSGNTIYF.